What follows is one TCR beta chain and its context. Its antigen has not been determined. No base qualities exist here, and no much larger clone lies one base off it. The library relied on 5' RACE. Sequenced using an Illumina HiSeq 2000. A universal primer binding site was introduced by template switching, and a unique molecular identifier was present in the final cDNA, enabling accurate counting of TCR cDNA molecules. Specific primers in the conserved constant-segment region were used to synthesize first-strand cDNA for TCR alpha and beta chains. To control for contamination, every cDNA library carried two barcodes: a SMART-Mk sample barcode plus Illumina barcodes. Two successive PCR steps introduced TruSeq adapter sequences along with Illumina sample barcodes. Sequencing of the TCR alpha and beta cDNA libraries was done on the Illumina HiSeq platform using custom primers. The published analysis was carried out like this. MiGEC was used to process raw reads and extract unique molecular identifiers, and MiXCR was used to find CDR3 positions. For each individual, recombination models were inferred using an EM algorithm with the repgenHMM and IGoR tools. The analysis of shared clonotypes was done with the tcR package in R, with sharing normalized by the product of cloneset sizes. To study raw recombination without the effects of thymic and clonal selection, out-of-frame nonproductive sequences were analyzed. TCRdb itself trimmed the public reads at Q25 with fastp, ran MiXCR and retained productive beta chains. Records with the same CDR3 protein are collapsed into one entry carrying the most frequent genes and DNA. Here the V and J calls rest on TCRdb's processing, not on the authors' analysis. The table for this sample lists about 200,000 distinct CDR3 sequences; approximately 15% of them were counted only once. The top ten hold 40% of the sample.

Ends trimmed: V by 3 bases, J by 3 bases; bases unmatched to a gene: 12. Per the germline V gene, MNHEY is the CDR1 and SVGAGI is the CDR2. From the cysteine up to the phenylalanine, the CDR3 has a length of 18 residues. Of all the DNA, just the CDR3 is kept, 54 bases in frame from base 1. The sample is drawn from a study of identical twins (dated by TCRdb to 2016 to 2018). For the study in its entirety: TCR alpha and beta repertoires from monozygotic twins, unrelated adults of various ages and cord blood were deep-sequenced to test whether fetal clonotypes persist. To rule out contamination, the twin experiments were replicated at different times with different library preparation protocols. What the authors observed across the whole study: Abundant cord blood beta clonotypes had fewer insertions, young adult naive repertoires showed a similar but weaker trend, and memory repertoires showed no such trend. Zero-insertion analyses could be partly confounded by invariant T cells such as MAIT and iNKT, although diverse VJ usage argued against such confounding for most clonotypes. Because the same donors could not be followed over many years, the conclusions relied on cross-sectional statistical analysis. Excess twin sharing in beta out-of-frame sequences was weaker because fewer shared sequences lowered the signal-to-noise ratio. Out-of-frame TCR alpha sharing in monozygotic twins was systematically underestimated by recombination models, whereas sharing between unrelated individuals was in agreement with the recombination models. Compared with coincidental sharing between unrelated individuals, out-of-frame TCR alpha sequences shared between twins showed an excess of sequences with low generation probability.

Only healthy Caucasian donors were included. Three pairs of female monozygotic twins, all aged roughly 18 to 30 years, made up the twin cohort. CD4+ and CD8+ T cell populations were isolated with positive isolation kits from Invitrogen. A further study also used this sample, focusing on T cells expressing NK-cell markers. That second publication adds: TCR beta-chain repertoires were profiled in sorted CD3+CD56+NKG2C+, CD3+CD56+NKG2C- and CD3+CD56-NKG2C+ T-cell subsets from seven or eight donors. Of the eight sequenced donors, seven were found to be HCMV-seropositive and one was found to be HCMV-seronegative. To restrict sorting to alphabetaTCR-expressing T cells, an anti-gammadeltaTCR antibody was added in several experiments. For 5 or 6 donors, the dominant CD3+CD56+NKG2C+ clonotypes were among the top 10 CD8+ clonotypes and accounted for about 1.0-8% of CD8+ T cells. Those dominant clonotypes were again the most abundant among CD3+CD56-NKG2C+ cells in a handful of donors, at 28.3-60.1%. Whether the expanded NKG2C-expressing T cell clones were specific for HCMV antigens remained unclear. All eight donors whose samples were sequenced were randomly selected healthy volunteers, three of them men and five women. A commercial ELISA kit detecting HCMV-specific IgG in serum was used to determine HCMV serostatus. Reads were demultiplexed and grouped by UMI with MIGEC, and clonotypes were assembled and quantified with MiTCR. To exclude erroneous sequences, any TCR cDNA sequence not supported by at least two reads was discarded. The tcR package was used for downstream repertoire analysis, with clonotypes matched between fractions based on CDR3 nucleotide sequence plus V segment. VDJmatch was used to annotate antigen specificity against VDJdb, with one amino acid substitution allowed in CDR3.

Rearrangement joined TRBV6-5 to TRBJ2-3; TRBD2 agrees with 10 junctional bases. Sequencing used CD8+ T cells sorted from blood. The source of this sequence is a woman in her late teens or twenties in good health. The DNA reads TGTGCCAGCAGTTATCGGTCTAGCGGGAGAACGAGGACAGATACGCAGTATTTT. Translated, it reads CASSYRSSGRTRTDTQYF.